The 6 T cell receptor beta chains reported below all come from one sample, sequenced in a study of regulatory T cells in long-lasting Graves disease. For TCR beta, libraries came from iRepertoire HTBI primers and Arm-PCR of CDR3 regions. TCRdb reanalysed the multiplex PCR reads using MiXCR and keeps one entry per CDR3 protein. Among 250,000 or so distinct CDR3 sequences, roughly 21% were seen once, and the ten largest hold over 11%. The time point here: newly diagnosed GD, antithyroid drugs for less than 3 months. From PBMCs, RNA was extracted and then used to make the TCR library. This material consisted of peripheral blood mononuclear cells (PBMCs), taken at new diagnosis, from a patient treated with antithyroid drugs. All receptors come from a female donor with Graves disease.

The chain couples TRBV19 to TRBJ2-3; D unclear. V gave up 5 bases and J gave up 5 bases, with 11 bases separating them. CDR1 is LNHDA and CDR2 is SQIVND in the germline V gene (reference sequence). The CDR3 has 13 amino acids. The CDR3 loop is CASSANSGDTQYF. The CDR3 region has the DNA TGTGCCAGTAGTGCCAACTCTGGAGATACGCAGTATTTT. Together with reference TRBV19 and TRBJ2-3, the CDR3 gives the full variable domain: DGGITQSPKYLFRKEGQNVTLSCEQNLNHDAMYWYRQDPGQGLRLIYYSQIVNDFQKGDIAEGYSVSREKKESFPLTVTSAQKNPTAFYLCASSANSGDTQYFGPGTRLTVL.

This chain uses TRBV19 with TRBJ2-3; D is unclear. CDR3 length: 14 residues. The germline V gene encodes CDR1 LNHDA and CDR2 SQIVND (reference sequence). The V end was cut by 6 bases, the J end by 2 bases, with 12 bases between. CDR3 sequence (DNA): TGTGCCAGTAGCCCGGGCGGCTACACAGATACGCAGTATTTT. This sequence encodes CASSPGGYTDTQYF.

This clonotype came up many times. This chain connects TRBV28 to TRBJ2-3; 10 nucleotides match TRBD2. J gave up 2 bases and V 6 bases, and 2 bases lay outside the gene matches. The germline V gene encodes CDR1 MDHEN and CDR2 SYDVKM. The CDR3 covers 14 residues. The DNA for the CDR3 is TGTGCCAGCAGCCTAGCGGGGGCCACAGATACGCAGTATTTT. Its translation is CASSLAGATDTQYF.

This clonotype showed up many times. The chain carries TRBV4-2 and TRBJ2-3; D is perhaps TRBD1 (5 bases). CDR1 is LGHNA and CDR2 is YNFKEQ in the germline V gene. V was pared by 4 bases and J by 10 bases, with 27 bases between. The CDR3 extends over 17 amino acids. The CDR3 nucleotides read TGTGCCAGCAGCCCCTACGTGGGGCGAGAGCTGGGTTCGGCGCAGTATTTT. This sequence encodes CASSPYVGRELGSAQYF.

At least ten counts were recorded for this clonotype. J is TRBJ2-1 and V is TRBV11-3; D is possibly TRBD1 (6 bases). The length of the CDR3 is 15 residues. Germline CDR1 is SGHNT and CDR2 is YENEEA. The V gene lost 5 bases and the J gene lost 7 bases, with 18 bases spanning the gap. The CDR3 DNA reads TGTGCCAGCAGCCGGGACGTATTAAGGGGGAATGAGCAGTTCTTC. Amino acid sequence: CASSRDVLRGNEQFF.

The chain carries TRBV6-1 and TRBJ2-5; tentative D call: TRBD2 (7 bases). CDR3 size: 14 residues. V was clipped by 7 bases and J by 4 bases, with 16 bases between them. CDR1 is MNHNS and CDR2 is SASEGT in the germline V gene. In DNA form, the CDR3 reads TGTGCCAGCACCCAAATTGGGGGGGCAGAGACCCAGTACTTC. It codes for CASTQIGGAETQYF.